One and the same sample provided the 26 T cell receptor beta chains below, sequenced in a study of shared clonotypes between healthy human individuals. The data were produced by immunoSEQ multiplex PCR, yet TCRdb's version contains in-frame clones alone and is incomplete. The profile shows 2,500,000 or so clones, around 90% of them singletons. Sequencing was performed on naive CD4+ T cells from PBMCs. Subset: CD45RA+ positively selected. The receptor source for this set is a man between 18 and 29 years old in good health. Some clones in this sample may be carry-over from other donors' samples.

The chain's CDR3 is CASRSLSGELFF. As DNA, the CDR3 is TGTGCCAGCAGGTCCTTGAGCGGGGAGCTGTTTTTT. This chain joins TRBV6-5 and TRBJ2-2; D is uncertain. The CDR3 is 12 amino acids. Trimming shortened V by 6 bases and J by 7 bases, and 9 bases separated the two germline ends. CDR1 MNHEY and CDR2 SVGAGI come from the germline V gene.

The genes are TRBV9 and TRBJ2-7; 7 positions match TRBD2. The CDR3 covers 16 residues. The V segment lost 4 bases and the J segment 2 bases; nucleotides outside the gene matches: 12. In germline, CDR1 is SGDLS, CDR2 YYNGEE. The CDR3 sequence: CASSPTGLSLPYEQYF. The CDR3 DNA follows: TGTGCCAGCAGCCCCACGGGACTATCACTACCCTACGAGCAGTACTTC.

The rearrangement links TRBV19 to TRBJ2-7; possible D gene TRBD2, 5 bases. Trimming removed 5 bases from V and 7 bases from J, with 24 bases in between. The germline V gene has CDR1 LNHDA and CDR2 SQIVND (reference sequence). The CDR3 covers 16 residues. CDR3 region: CASSPRLIASGVEQYF. CDR3 DNA: TGTGCCAGTAGTCCCCGTTTAATAGCGAGCGGCGTAGAGCAGTACTTC.

V gene TRBV6-1 combines with J gene TRBJ2-2, with 7 bases lining up with TRBD1. V was clipped by 7 bases and J by 1 base; unmatched bases: 3. CDR3 length: 14 amino acids. Germline V gene sequence: CDR1 MNHNS, CDR2 SASEGT. The CDR3 region is CASMGTVNTGELFF. The CDR3 DNA reads TGTGCCAGCATGGGGACAGTGAACACCGGGGAGCTGTTTTTT.

The gene calls are TRBV19 and TRBJ2-1; D is uncertain. Germline CDR1 LNHDA, CDR2 SQIVND (reference sequence). This CDR3 is built from 11 residues. Trimming left V 3 bases short and J 5 bases short, with 2 bases between. The CDR3 DNA is TGTGCCAGTAGTATTCACAATGAGCAGTTCTTC. Amino acid sequence: CASSIHNEQFF.

CDR3 DNA: TGTGCCAGTAGTCCGTGGTTTGCAACTAATGAAAAACTGTTTTTT. Protein product: CASSPWFATNEKLFF. The J gene is TRBJ1-4, the V gene TRBV19; D not certain. CDR1 and CDR2 (germline): LNHDA, SQIVND (reference sequence). Trimming shortened V by 5 bases and J by 0 bases, and 10 bases separated the two germline ends. There are 15 residues in the CDR3.

This clone was picked up one time. This rearrangement joins TRBV29-1 to TRBJ2-1; a weak D match, TRBD1 (5 bases). The CDR3 spans 13 residues. The ends were cut back, 3 bases at V and 6 bases at J, with 12 bases in the middle. From germline, CDR1 is SQVTM and CDR2 ANQGSEA. The CDR3 region is CSVEGLGSNEQFF. In DNA form, the CDR3 reads TGCAGCGTTGAGGGGCTGGGCTCCAATGAGCAGTTCTTC.

The chain carries TRBV28 and TRBJ1-3; D is unclear. Germline CDR1 MDHEN, CDR2 SYDVKM. The CDR3 has 11 residues. Trimming removed 8 bases from V and 3 bases from J, with 5 bases in between. The CDR3 sequence: CASDRGNTIYF. The CDR3 coding sequence is TGTGCCAGCGATCGTGGAAACACCATATATTTT.

This rearrangement joins TRBV7-9 to TRBJ2-7; TRBD1 matches 9 bases. Trimming took 5 bases from V and 4 from J; bases not matched to a gene: 9. The CDR3 runs to 15 residues. The germline gives CDR1 SEHNR, CDR2 FQNEAQ (reference sequence). As DNA, the CDR3 is TGTGCCAGCAGCCGTGGGGACAGGGATGTTTACGAGCAGTACTTC. Its protein product is CASSRGDRDVYEQYF.

The genes are TRBV28 and TRBJ1-5; 8 bases fit TRBD1. V lost 5 bases to trimming and J lost 9 bases; unmatched junction nucleotides: 9. Germline V gene sequence: CDR1 MDHEN, CDR2 SYDVKM. This CDR3 contains 14 residues. In DNA, the CDR3 is TGTGCCAGCAGTCCCAGGGGGCCCTCGGGGCCCCAGCATTTT. Translating gives CASSPRGPSGPQHF.

The chain carries TRBV6-1 and TRBJ2-1; the match to TRBD2 covers 12 bases. This CDR3 region has 16 residues. CDR1 is MNHNS, CDR2 SASEGT, per germline. With V trimmed by 2 bases and J by 5 bases, 4 bases remained unmatched. CDR3 sequence (DNA): TGTGCCAGCAGTGAATTACCTAGCGGGAGGGACAATGAGCAGTTCTTC. The encoded protein is CASSELPSGRDNEQFF.

This chain joins TRBV28 and TRBJ1-2; TRBD1 might be the D (5 bases). The CDR3 is made up of 14 amino acids. CDR1 and CDR2 from the germline V gene are MDHEN and SYDVKM. With 3 bases removed from V and 7 bases from J, the gap between germline ends came to 15 bases. The CDR3 bases are TGTGCCAGCAGTTTTAGGTTGGCAGGGCTTGGCTACACCTTC. This gives the protein CASSFRLAGLGYTF.

The chain has TRBV7-9 and TRBJ2-1; TRBD1 agrees at 10 bases. There are 15 residues in the CDR3. Germline CDR1 is SEHNR and CDR2 is FQNEAQ (reference sequence). V lost 5 bases to trimming and J lost 7 bases; unmatched junction nucleotides: 8. DNA of the CDR3: TGTGCCAGCAGCCTTGACAGGGGGCCTTGGAATGAGCAGTTCTTC. Its translation is CASSLDRGPWNEQFF.

The chain has TRBV5-1 and TRBJ2-5; D is unresolved. CDR3 length equals 13 residues. Trimming took off 0 bases at V and 4 bases at J, with 7 bases between the two ends. CDR1 SGHRS and CDR2 YFSETQ come from the germline V gene. CDR3 protein: CASSLDLRETQYF. CDR3 coding DNA: TGCGCCAGCAGCTTGGATTTGCGAGAGACCCAGTACTTC.

The genes are TRBV19 and TRBJ1-5, with 7 bases that match TRBD1. After removal of 8 bases from V and 2 bases from J, the junction contained 18 bases not matched to a gene. The CDR3 totals 18 residues. Germline CDR1 reads LNHDA; CDR2 reads SQIVND (reference sequence). The CDR3: CASQQRQGGGLGNQPQHF. The CDR3 DNA follows: TGTGCCAGTCAACAACGACAGGGTGGGGGTTTGGGCAATCAGCCCCAGCATTTT.

This clone occurred a few times. This chain uses TRBV6-1 with TRBJ1-5; tentative D call: TRBD1 (5 bases). Germline loops: CDR1 MNHNS, CDR2 SASEGT. V lost 3 bases, J lost 9 bases, and 18 bases lay in between. The CDR3 is 15 amino acids. The CDR3 here is CASSEGTRPRRPQHF. In nucleotides, the CDR3 is TGTGCCAGCAGTGAGGGGACTCGCCCTAGGCGGCCCCAGCATTTT.

This chain connects TRBV29-1 to TRBJ1-2; D gene ambiguous. This CDR3 is 14 amino acids long. CDR1 SQVTM and CDR2 ANQGSEA come from the germline V gene. Trimming left V 4 bases short and J 2 bases short, with 14 bases between. CDR3 in amino acids: CSVAPLRANYGYTF. The CDR3 DNA sequence: TGCAGCGTTGCCCCCCTTCGGGCCAACTATGGCTACACCTTC.

The chain combines TRBV2 with TRBJ2-3; 9 nucleotides line up with TRBD2. Unmatched junction bases numbered 8, after V lost 5 bases and J lost 2 bases. The germline CDR1 and CDR2 sequences are SNHLY and FYNNEI. CDR3 length: 16 amino acids. The CDR3 protein is CASSPLTSGTTDTQYF. For the CDR3, the DNA is TGTGCCAGCAGTCCCCTGACTAGCGGTACCACAGATACGCAGTATTTT.

This clone was counted once. The CDR3 DNA reads TGCGCCAGCAGCCAAGTGGGGAGGGCTAGCGGGACGAATGAGCAGTTCTTC. Protein product: CASSQVGRASGTNEQFF. The V gene is TRBV4-1, the J gene TRBJ2-1; TRBD2 matches at 9 bases. V shed 1 base, J shed 7 bases, and the junction held 11 bases outside the gene matches. Germline CDR1 MGHRA, CDR2 YSYEKL. The CDR3 covers 17 residues.

The V and J genes are TRBV7-2 and TRBJ2-5, with D possibly TRBD1 on 5 matching bases. The germline gives CDR1 SGHTA, CDR2 FQGNSA. V shed 1 base and J shed 0 bases, with 6 bases lying between them. The CDR3 has 14 amino acids. CDR3 sequence (DNA): TGTGCCAGCAGCTTAGAGGGGAACCAAGAGACCCAGTACTTC. Its protein product is CASSLEGNQETQYF.

The chain recombines TRBV7-9 with TRBJ2-5, with TRBD1 matching 8 bases. The germline V gene encodes CDR1 SEHNR and CDR2 FQNEAQ (reference sequence). The CDR3 spans 15 residues. After removal of 5 bases from V and 5 bases from J, the junction contained 10 bases not matched to a gene. The CDR3 nucleotides are TGTGCCAGCAGCCCCGGCAGGGGGCTTGTGGAGACCCAGTACTTC. This encodes CASSPGRGLVETQYF.

The rearrangement uses TRBV5-3 and TRBJ2-1; 12 nucleotides align to TRBD2. TRBV5-3 is placed among ORFs of uncertain function. This CDR3 spans 16 amino acids. The V gene end was trimmed by 1 base and the J gene end by 1 base; junction bases not matched to a gene: 0. CDR3 bases: TGTGCCAGAAGCTTGCTAGCGGGAGGGTCCTACAATGAGCAGTTCTTC. It encodes CARSLLAGGSYNEQFF.

This clone was seen only once. V gene TRBV6-1 combines with J gene TRBJ2-3; D gene ambiguous. The germline V and J ends were trimmed by 6 bases and 5 bases, with 9 bases remaining between them. Germline V lookup: CDR1 MNHNS, CDR2 SASEGT. The CDR3 is 12 amino acids. The CDR3 DNA reads TGTGCCAGCAGCGTTCTGGGAGATACGCAGTATTTT. This gives the protein CASSVLGDTQYF.

The V gene is TRBV5-1, the J gene TRBJ1-1, with D possibly being TRBD1 (5 bases). CDR3 length: 16 amino acids. The germline V and J ends were trimmed by 4 bases and 1 base, with 17 bases remaining between them. The V gene's germline CDR1 is SGHRS and CDR2 YFSETQ. The chain's CDR3 is CASSPPGAGKNTEAFF. CDR3 nucleotide sequence: TGCGCCAGCAGCCCACCCGGGGCGGGAAAGAACACTGAAGCTTTCTTT.

The chain combines TRBV5-1 with TRBJ2-3; a possible D gene is TRBD2 (6 bases). The CDR3 extends over 17 amino acids. The germline CDR1 and CDR2 sequences are SGHRS and YFSETQ. V gave up 0 bases and J gave up 0 bases, with 14 bases separating them. Here the CDR3 DNA reads TGCGCCAGCAGCTTGGTCGGGAGTGCGACTAGCACAGATACGCAGTATTTT. Translation gives CASSLVGSATSTDTQYF.

The chain carries TRBV28 and TRBJ1-1, with D possibly matching TRBD1 (5 bases). The germline CDR1 and CDR2 sequences are MDHEN and SYDVKM. The CDR3 extends over 13 amino acids. Trimming pared 2 bases from V and 3 bases from J, leaving 7 bases between. The CDR3 DNA reads TGTGCCAGCAGTTTAAGACAGCACACTGAAGCTTTCTTT. It is translated as CASSLRQHTEAFF. The variable domain in full, completed from reference TRBV28 and TRBJ1-1, reads DVKVTQSSRYLVKRTGEKVFLECVQDMDHENMFWYRQDPGLGLRLIYFSYDVKMKEKGDIPEGYSVSREKKERFSLILESASTNQTSMYLCASSLRQHTEAFFGQGTRLTVV.